This section outlines one TCR beta chain sequence together with its context. This sample was included in a study of OX40 agonist ivuxolimab in advanced cancers. Here immunoSEQ multiplex PCR was the method, and the copy in TCRdb shows in-frame clones only, minus some. The profile shows over 95,000 clones, roughly 95% of them singletons. V was clipped by 3 bases and J by 4 bases, with 12 bases between them. This CDR3 has 14 amino acids. Germline-derived CDR1 and CDR2 are SGHVS and FNYEAQ. The clonotype comes from an adult with an advanced solid tumor such as melanoma, head and neck, liver or kidney cancer. V gene TRBV7-6 combines with J gene TRBJ2-5; tentative D call: TRBD1 (7 bases). The sequencing here drew on CD4+ or CD8+ T cells sorted from blood, taken in a trial of the OX40 agonist ivuxolimab. The CDR3 region has the DNA TGTGCCAGCAGCTTCAGGGGGGCGGTAGAGACCCAGTACTTC. Protein: CASSFRGAVETQYF.